This TCR beta chain was captured in a study of regulatory T cells in long-lasting Graves disease. The CDR3 is 15 residues long. Per germline, CDR1 MNHEY and CDR2 SMNVEV (reference sequence). V was cut by 4 bases and J by 4 bases, with 13 bases left in between. Noted time point: persistent/refractory GD, antithyroid drugs over 5 years with positive TRAb. RNA extracted from PBMCs served as the sequencing template. Both iRepertoire HTBI primers and Arm-PCR of CDR3 regions were used to build the TCR beta libraries. One entry per CDR3 protein results from TCRdb running MiXCR on the multiplex PCR reads. The table lists roughly 300,000 distinct CDR3 sequences, about 19% of them singletons.

This specimen consisted of peripheral blood mononuclear cells (PBMCs), obtained when the disease was refractory, from a patient treated with antithyroid drugs. The chain carries TRBV27 and TRBJ2-2; D might be TRBD2 (5 bases). This TCR was recovered from a female donor with Graves disease. CDR3 in amino acids: CASSSRPGTTGELFF. For the CDR3, the DNA is TGTGCCAGCAGTTCTCGCCCGGGAACCACCGGGGAGCTGTTTTTT.